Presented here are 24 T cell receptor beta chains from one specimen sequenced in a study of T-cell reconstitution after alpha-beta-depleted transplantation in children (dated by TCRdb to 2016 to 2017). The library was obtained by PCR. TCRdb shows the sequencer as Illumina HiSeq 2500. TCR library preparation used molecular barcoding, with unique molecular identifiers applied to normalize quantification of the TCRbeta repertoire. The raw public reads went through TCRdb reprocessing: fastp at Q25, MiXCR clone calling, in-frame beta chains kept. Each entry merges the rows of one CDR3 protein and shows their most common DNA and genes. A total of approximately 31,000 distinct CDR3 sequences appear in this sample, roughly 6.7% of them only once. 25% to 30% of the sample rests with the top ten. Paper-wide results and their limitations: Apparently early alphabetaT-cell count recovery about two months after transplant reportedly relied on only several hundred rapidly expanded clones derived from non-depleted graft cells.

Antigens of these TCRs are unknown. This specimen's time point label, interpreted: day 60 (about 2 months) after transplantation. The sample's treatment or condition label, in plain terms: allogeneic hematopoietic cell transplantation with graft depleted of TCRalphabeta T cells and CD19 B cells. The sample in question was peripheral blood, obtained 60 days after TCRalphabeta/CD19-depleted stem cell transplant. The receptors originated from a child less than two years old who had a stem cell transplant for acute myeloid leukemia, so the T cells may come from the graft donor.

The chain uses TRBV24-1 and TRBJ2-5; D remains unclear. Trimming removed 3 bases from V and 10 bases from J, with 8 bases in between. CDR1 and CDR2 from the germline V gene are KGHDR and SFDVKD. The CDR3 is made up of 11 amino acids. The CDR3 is CATSDGWDQYF. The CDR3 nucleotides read TGTGCCACCAGTGATGGGTGGGACCAGTACTTC.

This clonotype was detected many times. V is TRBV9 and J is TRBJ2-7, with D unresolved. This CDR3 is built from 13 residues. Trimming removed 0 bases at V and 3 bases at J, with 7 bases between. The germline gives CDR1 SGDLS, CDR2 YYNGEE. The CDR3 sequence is CASSVAGDYEQYF. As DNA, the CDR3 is TGTGCCAGCAGCGTAGCGGGCGACTACGAGCAGTACTTC.

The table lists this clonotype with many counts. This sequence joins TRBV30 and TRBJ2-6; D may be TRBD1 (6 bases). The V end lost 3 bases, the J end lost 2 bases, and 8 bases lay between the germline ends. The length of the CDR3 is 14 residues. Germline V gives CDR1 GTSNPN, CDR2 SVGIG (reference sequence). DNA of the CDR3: TGTGCCTGGAGAAACAGGGCTGGGGCCAACGTCCTGACTTTC. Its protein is CAWRNRAGANVLTF. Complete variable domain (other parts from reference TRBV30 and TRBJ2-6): SQTIHQWPATLVQPVGSPLSLECTVEGTSNPNLYWYRQAAGRGLQLLFYSVGIGQISSEVPQNLSASRPQDRQFILSSKKLLLSDSGFYLCAWRNRAGANVLTFGAGSRLTVL.

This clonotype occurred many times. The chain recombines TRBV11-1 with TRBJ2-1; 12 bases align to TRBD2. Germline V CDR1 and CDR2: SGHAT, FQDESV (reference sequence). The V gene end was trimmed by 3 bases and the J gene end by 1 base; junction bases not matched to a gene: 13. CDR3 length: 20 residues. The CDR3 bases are TGTGCCAGCAGCTTTCCAAGTCTAGCGGGAGGGCCGCGGTCCTACAATGAGCAGTTCTTC. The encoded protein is CASSFPSLAGGPRSYNEQFF.

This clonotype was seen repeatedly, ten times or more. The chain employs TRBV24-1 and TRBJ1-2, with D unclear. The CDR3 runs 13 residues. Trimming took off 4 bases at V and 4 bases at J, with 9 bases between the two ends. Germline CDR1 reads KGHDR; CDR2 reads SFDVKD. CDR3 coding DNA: TGTGCCACCAGTGACCCGGCGGGCTATGGCTACACCTTC. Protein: CATSDPAGYGYTF.

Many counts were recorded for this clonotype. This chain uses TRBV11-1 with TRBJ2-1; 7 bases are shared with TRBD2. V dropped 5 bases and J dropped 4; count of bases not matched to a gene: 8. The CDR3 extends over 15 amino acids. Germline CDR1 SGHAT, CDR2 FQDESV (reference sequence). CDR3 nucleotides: TGTGCCAGCAGCCCCCACGGGAGGCTATACAATGAGCAGTTCTTC. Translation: CASSPHGRLYNEQFF. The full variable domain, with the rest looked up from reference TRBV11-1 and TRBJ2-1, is EAEVAQSPRYKITEKSQAVAFWCDPISGHATLYWYRQILGQGPELLVQFQDESVVDDSQLPKDRFSAERLKGVDSTLKIQPAELGDSAMYLCASSPHGRLYNEQFFGPGTRLTVL.

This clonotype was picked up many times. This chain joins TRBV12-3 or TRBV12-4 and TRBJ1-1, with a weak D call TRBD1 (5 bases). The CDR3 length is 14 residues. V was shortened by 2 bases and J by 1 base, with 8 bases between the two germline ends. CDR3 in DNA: TGTGCCAGCAGTTTAATGGGGGGGAACACTGAAGCTTTCTTT. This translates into CASSLMGGNTEAFF.

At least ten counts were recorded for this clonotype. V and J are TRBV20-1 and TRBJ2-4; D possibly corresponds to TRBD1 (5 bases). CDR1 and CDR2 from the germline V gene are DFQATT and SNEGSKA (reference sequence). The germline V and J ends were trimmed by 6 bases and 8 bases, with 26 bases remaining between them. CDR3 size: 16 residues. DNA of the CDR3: TGCAGTGCCATTCCCAGACAGCGCTGTGTGGTGGACATTCAGTACTTC. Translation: CSAIPRQRCVVDIQYF.

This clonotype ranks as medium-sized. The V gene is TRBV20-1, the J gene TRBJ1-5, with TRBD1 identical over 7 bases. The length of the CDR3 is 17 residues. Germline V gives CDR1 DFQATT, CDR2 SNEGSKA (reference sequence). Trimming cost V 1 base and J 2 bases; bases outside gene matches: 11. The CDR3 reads CSARAGLVTGGNQPQHF. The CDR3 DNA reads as TGCAGTGCTAGAGCAGGTCTGGTAACAGGGGGCAATCAGCCCCAGCATTTT.

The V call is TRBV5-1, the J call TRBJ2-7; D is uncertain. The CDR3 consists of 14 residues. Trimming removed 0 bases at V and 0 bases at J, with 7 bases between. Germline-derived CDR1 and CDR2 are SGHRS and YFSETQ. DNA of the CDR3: TGCGCCAGCAGCTTGGTCCCGGTCTCCTACGAGCAGTACTTC. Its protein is CASSLVPVSYEQYF.

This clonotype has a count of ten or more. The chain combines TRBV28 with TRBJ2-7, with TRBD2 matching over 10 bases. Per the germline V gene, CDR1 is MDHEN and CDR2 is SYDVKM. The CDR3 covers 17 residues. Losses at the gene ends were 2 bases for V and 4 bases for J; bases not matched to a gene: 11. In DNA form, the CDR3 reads TGTGCCAGCAGTTTAAGGTCGCTAGCGGGAGCTTCTTACGAGCAGTACTTC. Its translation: CASSLRSLAGASYEQYF.

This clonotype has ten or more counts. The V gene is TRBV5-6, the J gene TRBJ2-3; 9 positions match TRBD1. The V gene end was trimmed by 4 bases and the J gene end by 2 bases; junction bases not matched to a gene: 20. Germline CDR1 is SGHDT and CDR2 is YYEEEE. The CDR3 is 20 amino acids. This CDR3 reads CASSSTGGAGGATLTDTQYF. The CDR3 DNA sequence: TGTGCCAGCAGCAGCACAGGGGGCGCAGGGGGGGCCACACTCACAGATACGCAGTATTTT.

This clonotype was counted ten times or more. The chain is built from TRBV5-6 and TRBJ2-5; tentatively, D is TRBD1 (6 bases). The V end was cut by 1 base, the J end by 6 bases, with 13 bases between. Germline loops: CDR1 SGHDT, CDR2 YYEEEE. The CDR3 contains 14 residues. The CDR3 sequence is CASSLSDSAKTQYF. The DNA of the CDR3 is TGTGCCAGCAGCTTGTCGGACAGCGCGAAGACCCAGTACTTC.

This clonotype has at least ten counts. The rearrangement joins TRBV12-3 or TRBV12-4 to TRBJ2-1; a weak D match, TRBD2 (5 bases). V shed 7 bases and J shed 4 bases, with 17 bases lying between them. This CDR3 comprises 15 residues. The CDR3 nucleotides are TGTGCCAGCACCTGGGAAGAGCGGTTATACAATGAGCAGTTCTTC. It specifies CASTWEERLYNEQFF.

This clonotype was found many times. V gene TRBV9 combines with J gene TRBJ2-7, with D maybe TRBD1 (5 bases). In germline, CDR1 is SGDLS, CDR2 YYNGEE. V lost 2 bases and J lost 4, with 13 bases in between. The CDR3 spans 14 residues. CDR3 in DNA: TGTGCCAGCAGCGTCGCAGGGTTGGGGTACGAGCAGTACTTC. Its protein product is CASSVAGLGYEQYF.

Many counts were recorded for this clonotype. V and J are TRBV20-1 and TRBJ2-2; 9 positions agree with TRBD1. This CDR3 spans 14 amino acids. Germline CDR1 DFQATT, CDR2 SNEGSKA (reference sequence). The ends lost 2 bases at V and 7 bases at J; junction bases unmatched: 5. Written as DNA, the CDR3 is TGCAGTGCTAGAAACAGGGGGCAGAGCGGGGAGCTGTTTTTT. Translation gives CSARNRGQSGELFF.

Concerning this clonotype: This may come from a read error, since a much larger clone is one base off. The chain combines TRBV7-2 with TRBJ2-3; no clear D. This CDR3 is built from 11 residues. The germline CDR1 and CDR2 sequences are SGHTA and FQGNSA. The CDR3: CASSRRDKQYF. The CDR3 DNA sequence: TGTGCCAGCAGCCGTAGAGATAAGCAGTATTTT.

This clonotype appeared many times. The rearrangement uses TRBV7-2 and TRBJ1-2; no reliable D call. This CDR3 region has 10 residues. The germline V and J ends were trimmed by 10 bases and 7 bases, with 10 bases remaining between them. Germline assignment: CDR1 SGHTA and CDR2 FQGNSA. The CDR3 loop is CAIWVGGYTF. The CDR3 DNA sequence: TGTGCCATCTGGGTGGGTGGCTACACCTTC.

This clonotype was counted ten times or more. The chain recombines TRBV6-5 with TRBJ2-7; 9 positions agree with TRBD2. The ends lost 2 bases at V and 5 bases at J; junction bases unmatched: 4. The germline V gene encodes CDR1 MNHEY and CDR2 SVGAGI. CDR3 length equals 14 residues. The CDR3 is CASSYSAGGDEQYF. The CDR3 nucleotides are TGTGCCAGCAGTTACAGCGCGGGAGGGGACGAGCAGTACTTC.

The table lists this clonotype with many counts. The chain's CDR3 is CASSLASSGRTTDTQYF. The CDR3 region has the DNA TGCGCCAGCAGCTTGGCCTCGAGCGGGAGGACTACAGATACGCAGTATTTT. J is TRBJ2-3 and V is TRBV5-1; TRBD2 aligns across 9 bases. Germline V gene sequence: CDR1 SGHRS, CDR2 YFSETQ. The J segment lost 3 bases and the V segment lost 0 bases, leaving 8 bases of the junction unmatched. CDR3 length: 17 amino acids.

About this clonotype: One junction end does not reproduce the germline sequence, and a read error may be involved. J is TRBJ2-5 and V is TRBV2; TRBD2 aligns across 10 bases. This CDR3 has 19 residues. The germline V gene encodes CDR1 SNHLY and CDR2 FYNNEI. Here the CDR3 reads CACSFIPYGTSAFQETQYF. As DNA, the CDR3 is TGTGCCTGCAGTTTCATCCCTTACGGGACTAGCGCCTTCCAAGAGACCCAGTACTTC.

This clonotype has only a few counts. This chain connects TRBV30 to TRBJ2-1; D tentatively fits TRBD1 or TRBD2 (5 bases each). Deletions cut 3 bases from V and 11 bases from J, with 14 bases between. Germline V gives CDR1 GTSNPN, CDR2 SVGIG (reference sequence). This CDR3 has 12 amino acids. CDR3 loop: CAWSNGAPQQFF. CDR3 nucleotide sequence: TGTGCCTGGAGCAACGGGGCCCCCCAGCAGTTCTTC.

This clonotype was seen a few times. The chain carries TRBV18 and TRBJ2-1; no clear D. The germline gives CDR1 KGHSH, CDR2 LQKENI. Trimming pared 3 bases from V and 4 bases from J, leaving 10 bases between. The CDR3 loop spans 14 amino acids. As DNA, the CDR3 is TGTGCCAGCTCACCCCTGCGTACTTACAATGAGCAGTTCTTC. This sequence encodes CASSPLRTYNEQFF.

The CDR3, as DNA: TGTGCCAGTAGTATAGTGCCGACAGGGTCCACTGAAGCTTTCTTT. Its translation is CASSIVPTGSTEAFF. This chain joins TRBV19 and TRBJ1-1; 7 bases match TRBD1. Germline V CDR1 and CDR2: LNHDA, SQIVND (reference sequence). The CDR3 is made up of 15 amino acids. The ends lost 1 base at V and 4 bases at J; junction bases unmatched: 6.